This T cell receptor beta chain was recorded in a study of T cell changes during pregnancy in multiple sclerosis. Germline loops: CDR1 MGHRA, CDR2 YSYEKL. This CDR3 comprises 17 residues. Losses at the gene ends were 2 bases for V and 0 bases for J; bases not matched to a gene: 5. Profiled with immunoSEQ multiplex PCR; TCRdb holds only in-frame clones, not every one. The sample records tens of thousands of clones, 85% to 95% being singletons. The V and J genes are TRBV4-1 and TRBJ1-4; 8 bases are a match to TRBD1. The receptor comes from a female donor with multiple sclerosis, enrolled in a pregnancy study. Source: CD4+ T cells from peripheral blood mononuclear cells, taken in the third trimester of pregnancy. CDR3 loop: CASSQSGTGSTNEKLFF. CDR3 sequence (DNA): TGCGCCAGCAGCCAATCCGGGACAGGTTCAACTAATGAAAAACTGTTTTTT.